These 24 T cell receptor beta chains came from one sample sequenced in a study of T cell repertoires in cytomegalovirus infection (dated by TCRdb to between 2019 and 2020). In light of the paper, this sample's treatment or condition label describes: in vitro stimulation with specific CMV peptide epitopes to enrich CMV-specific T cells. These TCRs' antigens remain unknown. Sequencing instrument: Illumina HiSeq 1500. Using fastp at Q25 and MiXCR, TCRdb reprocessed the public reads and kept productive beta chains. Each entry merges the rows of one CDR3 protein and shows their most common DNA and genes. The sample records under 500,000 distinct CDR3 sequences, roughly 43% of which are singletons. The biggest ten clones account for 40% to 50% of the sample. Here the sequenced sample was cultured PBMCs, taken from culture after CMV antigen stimulation. All receptors derive from a human donor in good health (CMV status not recorded). Some clones in this sample may be carry-over from other donors' samples.

The V call is TRBV6-5, the J call TRBJ2-7; 11 nucleotides agree with TRBD2. V shed 5 bases, J shed 7 bases, and the junction held 4 bases outside the gene matches. The CDR3 contains 13 residues. In germline, CDR1 is MNHEY, CDR2 SVGAGI. The CDR3 region has the DNA TGTGCCAGCAGTCAGGGACTAGCGGATGAGCAGTACTTC. Its protein product is CASSQGLADEQYF.

In its sample, this clonotype was seen a few times. J is TRBJ1-2 and V is TRBV7-9; TRBD1 matches at 7 bases. Germline V gene lookup returns CDR1 SEHNR and CDR2 FQNEAQ (reference sequence). V lost 0 bases to trimming and J lost 8 bases; unmatched junction nucleotides: 0. The CDR3 consists of 12 residues. DNA for the CDR3: TGTGCCAGCAGCTTAGCAGGGGGCGGCTACACCTTC. This encodes CASSLAGGGYTF.

The rearrangement links TRBV7-8 to TRBJ2-4; 8 positions agree with TRBD1. Germline V gene data show CDR1 as SGHVS and CDR2 as FQNEAQ. With V trimmed by 5 bases and J by 9 bases, 9 bases remained unmatched. CDR3 length: 14 residues. CDR3 loop: CASSPDRVNPIQYF. The DNA of the CDR3 is TGTGCCAGCAGCCCGGACAGGGTGAATCCCATTCAGTACTTC. Full variable domain (rest looked up from reference TRBV7-8 and TRBJ2-4): GAGVSQSPRYKVAKRGQDVALRCDPISGHVSLFWYQQALGQGPEFLTYFQNEAQLDKSGLPSDRFFAERPEGSVSTLKIQRTQQEDSAVYLCASSPDRVNPIQYFGAGTRLSVL.

This rearrangement joins TRBV27 to TRBJ1-1, with D uncertain. This CDR3 spans 15 amino acids. Trimming cost V 4 bases and J 0 bases, with 12 bases left between them. Germline V CDR1 and CDR2: MNHEY, SMNVEV (reference sequence). For the CDR3, the DNA is TGTGCCAGCAGTTCCCCTCGGAACATGAACACTGAAGCTTTCTTT. This sequence encodes CASSSPRNMNTEAFF.

The rearrangement links TRBV6-1 to TRBJ1-2; D gene ambiguous. Germline V CDR1 and CDR2: MNHNS, SASEGT. With 1 base removed from V and 7 bases from J, the gap between germline ends came to 16 bases. This CDR3 region has 15 residues. The CDR3 loop reads CASSEVRAAESGYTF. The CDR3 region has the DNA TGTGCCAGCAGTGAAGTTCGGGCCGCCGAGAGTGGCTACACCTTC.

The rearrangement joins TRBV20-1 to TRBJ2-1; TRBD2 aligns across 14 bases. The CDR3 sequence is 17 residues long. Germline V lookup: CDR1 DFQATT, CDR2 SNEGSKA (reference sequence). After removal of 1 base from V and 4 bases from J, the junction contained 6 bases not matched to a gene. The CDR3 DNA reads as TGCAGTGCTAGAGTGACTAGCGGGAGGGCCAAGTACAATGAGCAGTTCTTC. Amino acid sequence: CSARVTSGRAKYNEQFF.

This clonotype showed up just a few times. The CDR3 reads CASRKGTEAFF. The CDR3 nucleotides are TGTGCCAGCAGAAAGGGCACTGAAGCTTTCTTT. The chain has TRBV7-8 and TRBJ1-1; D call uncertain. Trimming stripped 6 bases from V and 4 bases from J, with 6 bases between. This CDR3 spans 11 amino acids. CDR1 SGHVS and CDR2 FQNEAQ come from the germline V gene.

The chain combines TRBV5-4 with TRBJ2-3; D unclear. The CDR3 is 14 residues long. CDR1 SGHNT and CDR2 YYREEE come from the germline V gene (reference sequence). Trimming pared 3 bases from V and 5 bases from J, leaving 13 bases between. In DNA form, the CDR3 reads TGTGCCAGCAGCTCCCCCAGGAGTATAGATACGCAGTATTTT. Residues: CASSSPRSIDTQYF.

The chain is built from TRBV4-2 and TRBJ2-5; D possibly corresponds to TRBD2 (5 bases). V was shortened by 5 bases and J by 2 bases, with 18 bases between the two germline ends. The CDR3 spans 16 residues. CDR1 LGHNA and CDR2 YNFKEQ come from the germline V gene. CDR3 protein: CASSGGGYGTQETQYF. The CDR3 DNA follows: TGTGCCAGCAGCGGAGGAGGATACGGCACTCAAGAGACCCAGTACTTC.

J is TRBJ2-7 and V is TRBV7-2; TRBD1 agrees at 7 bases. This CDR3 region has 18 residues. In germline, CDR1 is SGHTA, CDR2 FQGNSA. The V segment lost 0 bases and the J segment 6 bases; nucleotides outside the gene matches: 17. Here the CDR3 reads CASSLALKWGLPGGEQYF. In nucleotides, the CDR3 is TGTGCCAGCAGCTTAGCGCTTAAATGGGGGCTCCCAGGGGGCGAGCAGTACTTC.

This clonotype came up a few times. The chain couples TRBV7-8 to TRBJ2-1, with no clear D. Germline V gene data show CDR1 as SGHVS and CDR2 as FQNEAQ. With 4 bases removed from V and 4 bases from J, the gap between germline ends came to 11 bases. The length of the CDR3 is 14 residues. CDR3 amino acids: CASSSQWLYNEQFF. CDR3 DNA: TGTGCCAGCAGCTCACAGTGGCTATACAATGAGCAGTTCTTC.

V and J are TRBV12-3 or TRBV12-4 and TRBJ2-3, with D possibly matching TRBD1 (6 bases). V lost 4 bases to trimming and J lost 3 bases, with 11 bases between them. This CDR3 has 14 amino acids. In DNA, the CDR3 is TGTGCCAGCAGTTCGGGACATAGTACAGATACGCAGTATTTT. Residues: CASSSGHSTDTQYF.

This chain uses TRBV7-8 with TRBJ2-1; 8 positions match TRBD2. Germline-derived CDR1 and CDR2 are SGHVS and FQNEAQ. Germline trimming cut 5 bases from V and 7 bases from J; bases unmatched to any gene: 16. The CDR3 totals 17 residues. Here the CDR3 DNA reads TGTGCCAGCAGCAACCGATTAGCGGGGCGTTTATTTAATGAGCAGTTCTTC. This translates into CASSNRLAGRLFNEQFF.

J is TRBJ2-2 and V is TRBV7-2, with D possibly TRBD2 on 5 matching bases. Germline loops: CDR1 SGHTA, CDR2 FQGNSA. V dropped 2 bases and J dropped 6 bases, with 13 bases sitting between them. This CDR3 region has 15 residues. For the CDR3, the DNA is TGTGCCAGCAGCTTACAGTCGGACTCTTCCGGGGAGCTGTTTTTT. This translates into CASSLQSDSSGELFF.

The chain has TRBV7-2 and TRBJ2-7; 8 nucleotides align to TRBD1. Germline V lookup: CDR1 SGHTA, CDR2 FQGNSA. The CDR3 runs 14 residues. Trimming at V came to 2 bases and at J to 3 bases, leaving 3 bases not matched to a gene. CDR3 protein: CASSLSDRVYEQYF. DNA for the CDR3: TGTGCCAGCAGCTTATCGGACAGGGTCTACGAGCAGTACTTC.

The CDR3 is CASSPHRGYDRDYGYTF. The DNA for the CDR3 is TGTGCCAGCAGTCCGCACCGGGGCTACGACAGGGACTATGGCTACACCTTC. This chain links TRBV12-3 or TRBV12-4 with TRBJ1-2; 7 nucleotides match TRBD1. V lost 5 bases to trimming and J lost 3 bases; unmatched junction nucleotides: 15. The CDR3 has 17 residues.

The sample holds a few counts of this clonotype. The J gene is TRBJ1-1, the V gene TRBV18; a weak D match, TRBD1 (6 bases). Germline V lookup: CDR1 KGHSH, CDR2 LQKENI. The CDR3 is 15 residues long. V shed 6 bases and J shed 5 bases, with 19 bases lying between them. CDR3 loop: CASSRDAGVLTEAFF. CDR3 nucleotide sequence: TGTGCCAGCTCGCGAGATGCAGGGGTTTTGACTGAAGCTTTCTTT.

The chain links TRBV12-3 or TRBV12-4 to TRBJ1-6; D is ambiguous. The CDR3 consists of 13 residues. Trimming took off 3 bases at V and 9 bases at J, with 9 bases between the two ends. CDR3 loop: CASSFYIGSPLHF. CDR3 DNA sequence: TGTGCCAGCAGTTTTTATATAGGTTCACCCCTCCACTTT.

The V gene is TRBV6-2 or TRBV6-3, the J gene TRBJ1-1; D might be TRBD1 (6 bases). The CDR3 is made up of 18 amino acids. Per the germline V gene, CDR1 is MNHEY and CDR2 is SVGEGT. The V end was cut by 2 bases, the J end by 12 bases, with 31 bases between. The CDR3, as DNA: TGTGCCAGCAGTTACCCTACGTCCCCGGATCTTGGAGAGGGGGTACCTTTCTTT. This sequence encodes CASSYPTSPDLGEGVPFF.

V is TRBV12-3 or TRBV12-4 and J is TRBJ2-7; D gene uncertain. Trimming pared 4 bases from V and 3 bases from J, leaving 13 bases between. The CDR3 runs 14 residues. The CDR3 here is CASSSPSLYYEQYF. The CDR3 region has the DNA TGTGCCAGCAGTTCCCCCTCACTTTACTACGAGCAGTACTTC.

This sequence joins TRBV19 and TRBJ1-2; tentative D call: TRBD1 (6 bases). CDR1 is LNHDA, CDR2 SQIVND, per germline (reference sequence). Trimming pared 3 bases from V and 2 bases from J, leaving 13 bases between. This CDR3 is 15 amino acids long. CDR3 region: CASSIGSRGNYGYTF. For the CDR3, the DNA is TGTGCCAGTAGTATTGGCTCCAGGGGAAACTATGGCTACACCTTC.

The V and J genes are TRBV7-6 and TRBJ2-1; D unclear. V dropped 8 bases and J dropped 7 bases, with 9 bases sitting between them. The CDR3 runs to 11 residues. Germline-derived CDR1 and CDR2 are SGHVS and FNYEAQ. The CDR3 DNA follows: TGTGCCAGCCGGGTGAGGAATGAGCAGTTCTTC. Translating it yields CASRVRNEQFF.

The V and J genes are TRBV7-2 and TRBJ1-2; D remains unclear. Per germline, CDR1 SGHTA and CDR2 FQGNSA. The V end was cut by 0 bases, the J end by 4 bases, with 9 bases between. The CDR3 contains 14 residues. The CDR3 is CASSLARTTYGYTF. Here the CDR3 DNA reads TGTGCCAGCAGCTTAGCGAGAACCACCTATGGCTACACCTTC.

The chain uses TRBV19 and TRBJ2-3, with no clear D. Germline V lookup: CDR1 LNHDA, CDR2 SQIVND (reference sequence). The CDR3 is made up of 12 amino acids. V lost 5 bases and J lost 6, with 9 bases in between. CDR3 DNA: TGTGCCAGTAGTCCCGAGGACGATACGCAGTATTTT. It is translated as CASSPEDDTQYF.